Listed below are T cell receptor beta chains from one sample, sequenced in a study of OX40 agonist ivuxolimab in advanced cancers. TCRdb's table, derived via immunoSEQ multiplex PCR, lists solely in-frame clones and lacks some. This sample has 65,000 to 70,000 clones, with about 84% found just once. Sequenced here: CD4+ or CD8+ T cells sorted from blood, sampled in a trial of the OX40 agonist ivuxolimab. These receptors were obtained from an adult with an advanced solid tumor such as melanoma, head and neck, liver or kidney cancer. CDR3s include the opening cysteine and the closing phenylalanine or tryptophan. Fields, in order: J gene, D gene, clone size, V gene, CDR3 protein, CDR3 DNA. D genes are given only for firm matches. Clone size is stated in some rows and not others, as once, few, many or a class when expanded.

j_call: TRBJ2-5; d_call: .; clone_size: medium-sized; v_call: TRBV15; cdr3_aa: CATSVQQETQYF; cdr3_nt: TGTGCCACCAGCGTTCAGCAAGAGACCCAGTACTTC
j_call: TRBJ2-3; d_call: TRBD2; clone_size: .; v_call: TRBV14; cdr3_aa: CASSRLRGDFTDTQYF; cdr3_nt: TGTGCCAGCAGCCGCCTTCGGGGGGACTTCACAGATACGCAGTATTTT
j_call: TRBJ2-6; d_call: TRBD1; clone_size: .; v_call: TRBV28; cdr3_aa: CASRLQGAGANVLTF; cdr3_nt: TGTGCCAGCAGGCTACAGGGGGCCGGGGCCAACGTCCTGACTTTC
j_call: TRBJ2-2; d_call: .; clone_size: .; v_call: TRBV9; cdr3_aa: CASSVALGVGELFF; cdr3_nt: TGTGCCAGCAGCGTAGCTTTGGGCGTCGGGGAGCTGTTTTTT
j_call: TRBJ1-5; d_call: TRBD1; clone_size: .; v_call: TRBV6-6; cdr3_aa: CASRQGDQPQHF; cdr3_nt: TGTGCCAGCCGACAGGGGGATCAGCCCCAGCATTTT
j_call: TRBJ2-2; d_call: .; clone_size: .; v_call: TRBV6-5; cdr3_aa: CASSFATGWDTGELFF; cdr3_nt: TGTGCCAGCAGTTTTGCGACGGGGTGGGACACCGGGGAGCTGTTTTTT
j_call: TRBJ1-5; d_call: .; clone_size: .; v_call: TRBV19; cdr3_aa: CASSIFSGGAWSNQPQHF; cdr3_nt: TGTGCCAGTAGTATCTTTTCCGGGGGGGCCTGGAGCAATCAGCCCCAGCATTTT
j_call: TRBJ2-3; d_call: .; clone_size: .; v_call: TRBV6-5; cdr3_aa: CASSSTQGASGYTQYF; cdr3_nt: TGTGCCAGCAGTTCAACCCAGGGTGCCTCGGGGTATACGCAGTATTTT
j_call: TRBJ1-2; d_call: .; clone_size: .; v_call: TRBV5-1; cdr3_aa: CASSLGGGYGYTF; cdr3_nt: TGCGCCAGCAGCTTGGGCGGAGGGTATGGCTACACCTTC
j_call: TRBJ2-5; d_call: TRBD2; clone_size: .; v_call: TRBV4-1; cdr3_aa: CASSQDSTASGRLGGGETQYF; cdr3_nt: TGCGCCAGCAGCCAAGACTCAACGGCTAGCGGGAGGTTAGGAGGGGGAGAGACCCAGTACTTC
j_call: TRBJ2-3; d_call: .; clone_size: .; v_call: TRBV5-6; cdr3_aa: CASSLTGITDTQYF; cdr3_nt: TGTGCCAGCAGCTTGACTGGGATCACAGATACGCAGTATTTT
j_call: TRBJ2-7; d_call: TRBD2; clone_size: once; v_call: TRBV28; cdr3_aa: CASSQAGDSGGVWEQYF; cdr3_nt: TGTGCCAGCAGCCAAGCTGGGGATAGCGGGGGAGTTTGGGAGCAGTACTTC
j_call: TRBJ2-2; d_call: .; clone_size: .; v_call: TRBV21-1; cdr3_aa: CASSKKGTSGGNTGELFF; cdr3_nt: TGTGCCAGCAGCAAAAAGGGGACTAGCGGGGGAAACACCGGGGAGCTGTTTTTT
j_call: TRBJ1-3; d_call: .; clone_size: .; v_call: TRBV6-6; cdr3_aa: CASSPQATGNTIYF; cdr3_nt: TGTGCCAGCAGCCCACAGGCTACTGGAAACACCATATATTTT
j_call: TRBJ1-5; d_call: .; clone_size: .; v_call: TRBV30; cdr3_aa: CAWSVGGGRSLNQPQHF; cdr3_nt: TGTGCCTGGAGTGTAGGGGGGGGCAGATCCTTAAATCAGCCCCAGCATTTT
j_call: TRBJ1-2; d_call: .; clone_size: .; v_call: TRBV30; cdr3_aa: CAQPTESNYGYTF; cdr3_nt: TGTGCCCAACCGACAGAGAGTAACTATGGCTACACCTTC
j_call: TRBJ1-1; d_call: .; clone_size: .; v_call: TRBV5-1; cdr3_aa: CASSLEDGQKAFF; cdr3_nt: TGCGCCAGCAGCTTGGAGGATGGGCAGAAAGCTTTCTTT
j_call: TRBJ2-2; d_call: .; clone_size: once; v_call: TRBV4-1; cdr3_aa: CASSQIPRNTGELFF; cdr3_nt: TGCGCCAGCAGCCAAATACCTAGGAACACCGGGGAGCTGTTTTTT
j_call: TRBJ2-3; d_call: TRBD1; clone_size: few; v_call: TRBV2; cdr3_aa: CASSLTGGAGDTQYF; cdr3_nt: TGTGCCAGCAGTTTGACAGGGGGCGCGGGAGATACGCAGTATTTT
j_call: TRBJ2-7; d_call: .; clone_size: .; v_call: TRBV6-5; cdr3_aa: CASSYSSTVYYEQYF; cdr3_nt: TGTGCCAGCAGTTACTCGTCGACAGTCTACTACGAGCAGTACTTC
j_call: TRBJ1-6; d_call: .; clone_size: .; v_call: TRBV6-6; cdr3_aa: CASSSGQGYNSPLHF; cdr3_nt: TGTGCCAGCAGTTCTGGGCAGGGTTATAATTCACCCCTCCACTTT
j_call: TRBJ1-3; d_call: TRBD1; clone_size: .; v_call: TRBV7-3; cdr3_aa: CASSRGTESGNTIYF; cdr3_nt: TGTGCCAGCAGCCGAGGGACAGAGTCTGGAAACACCATATATTTT
j_call: TRBJ2-5; d_call: TRBD2; clone_size: .; v_call: TRBV6-1; cdr3_aa: CASSEWGSGGAAQETQYF; cdr3_nt: TGTGCCAGCAGTGAATGGGGTAGCGGGGGGGCCGCCCAAGAGACCCAGTACTTC
j_call: TRBJ1-2; d_call: .; clone_size: .; v_call: TRBV28; cdr3_aa: CASSPFIGARGHGYTF; cdr3_nt: TGTGCCAGCAGTCCCTTTATTGGGGCTAGGGGCCATGGCTACACCTTC
j_call: TRBJ2-2; d_call: TRBD1; clone_size: .; v_call: TRBV18; cdr3_aa: CASSDRGANTGELFF; cdr3_nt: TGTGCCAGCTCCGACAGGGGCGCTAACACCGGGGAGCTGTTTTTT
j_call: TRBJ2-5; d_call: .; clone_size: .; v_call: TRBV7-9; cdr3_aa: CASSLGLYQETQYF; cdr3_nt: TGTGCCAGCAGCCTCGGACTGTACCAAGAGACCCAGTACTTC
j_call: TRBJ2-1; d_call: .; clone_size: .; v_call: TRBV7-8; cdr3_aa: CASSLNHGFNEQFF; cdr3_nt: TGTGCCAGCAGCTTAAATCACGGGTTCAATGAGCAGTTCTTC
j_call: TRBJ2-7; d_call: .; clone_size: .; v_call: TRBV12-2; cdr3_aa: CAREPSEQYF; cdr3_nt: TGTGCAAGGGAGCCATCGGAGCAGTACTTC
j_call: TRBJ1-6; d_call: TRBD1; clone_size: .; v_call: TRBV10-2; cdr3_aa: CASSEGTGARFNSPLHF; cdr3_nt: TGCGCCAGCAGTGAGGGGACAGGGGCCCGTTTTAATTCACCCCTCCACTTT
j_call: TRBJ1-5; d_call: .; clone_size: .; v_call: TRBV7-2; cdr3_aa: CASSPVVYGLGQPQHF; cdr3_nt: TGTGCCAGCAGCCCCGTCGTATACGGGCTGGGACAGCCCCAGCATTTT
j_call: TRBJ2-2; d_call: .; clone_size: .; v_call: TRBV19; cdr3_aa: CASKVSGATGELFF; cdr3_nt: TGTGCCAGTAAGGTGTCAGGGGCCACCGGGGAGCTGTTTTTT
j_call: TRBJ1-6; d_call: .; clone_size: .; v_call: TRBV5-1; cdr3_aa: CASSTWTARDSPLHF; cdr3_nt: TGCGCCAGCAGCACCTGGACAGCTAGAGATTCACCCCTCCACTTT
j_call: TRBJ2-1; d_call: TRBD1; clone_size: .; v_call: TRBV18; cdr3_aa: CASSPRSGGDYNEQFF; cdr3_nt: TGTGCCAGCTCACCACGGTCAGGGGGAGACTACAATGAGCAGTTCTTC
j_call: TRBJ2-2; d_call: .; clone_size: .; v_call: TRBV5-1; cdr3_aa: CASSLAGNSLAGELFF; cdr3_nt: TGCGCCAGCAGCTTGGCGGGCAATTCTCTGGCCGGGGAGCTGTTTTTT
j_call: TRBJ1-2; d_call: TRBD1; clone_size: .; v_call: TRBV4-1; cdr3_aa: CASSQDETGGYGYTF; cdr3_nt: TGCGCCAGCAGCCAAGATGAGACAGGGGGCTATGGCTACACCTTC
j_call: TRBJ2-6; d_call: TRBD1; clone_size: once; v_call: TRBV28; cdr3_aa: CASSLGQVTGLSGANVLTF; cdr3_nt: TGTGCCAGCAGTTTAGGACAGGTTACGGGATTATCTGGGGCCAACGTCCTGACTTTC
j_call: TRBJ1-1; d_call: .; clone_size: .; v_call: TRBV9; cdr3_aa: CASSVQWNTEAFF; cdr3_nt: TGTGCCAGCAGCGTACAGTGGAACACTGAAGCTTTCTTT
j_call: TRBJ2-3; d_call: .; clone_size: few; v_call: TRBV5-1; cdr3_aa: CASSSRGFLGADTQYF; cdr3_nt: TGCGCCAGCAGCTCGAGGGGCTTTTTAGGTGCAGATACGCAGTATTTT
j_call: TRBJ1-2; d_call: .; clone_size: .; v_call: TRBV28; cdr3_aa: CASSLAGGRYSGYTF; cdr3_nt: TGTGCCAGCAGTTTGGCGGGGGGCCGATATAGTGGCTACACCTTC
j_call: TRBJ2-4; d_call: TRBD2; clone_size: .; v_call: TRBV7-8; cdr3_aa: CASSLTWTSGAKNIQYF; cdr3_nt: TGTGCCAGCAGCCTAACTTGGACTAGCGGTGCCAAAAACATTCAGTACTTC